In its sample, the clone carrying this T cell receptor beta chain was seen a few times. The antigen is undetermined. Germline CDR1 is MRHNA and CDR2 is SNTAGT. This CDR3 spans 14 amino acids. The V and J ends lost 3 bases and 4 bases respectively, with 7 bases between them. Genomic DNA constituted the template upon which TCR beta VDJ and CDR3 profiling was performed. Each CDR3 protein gets one entry after TCRdb re-called the reads with MiXCR. Among 200,000 to 250,000 distinct CDR3 sequences listed, around 50% were seen once. These data belong to a study of CD8+CD57+ T cells in acquired aplastic anemia. About the study: Sorting CD4+ and CD8+ cells gave DNA averaging approximately 3 ug. General study points: Patients had twenty-nine CD8+ CDR3 sequences in common with controls (the shared set).

In patients chosen for sequencing, flow cytometry had shown CD8+CD57+ cell expansion. The TCR sequence derives from a human donor with aplastic anemia. The chain has TRBV6-4 and TRBJ2-6, with a weak D call TRBD2 (5 bases). Material for sequencing was sorted CD4+, CD8+, or CD8+CD57+ T cells (not recorded which) from PBMCs. The CDR3 DNA sequence: TGTGCCAGCAGTGAGCAGCGGGGGGCCAACGTCCTGACTTTC. Its translation: CASSEQRGANVLTF.